These T cell receptor beta chains were read from a single sample in a study of shared clonotypes between healthy human individuals. Some clones are missing from TCRdb's copy, which holds only in-frame ones; the method was immunoSEQ multiplex PCR. Of 2 million to 2.5 million clones listed, approximately 95% are singletons. Sequences were obtained from naive CD4+ T cells from PBMCs. The receptors stem from a man between 18 and 35 years old in good health. Some clones in this sample may be carry-over from other donors' samples. Both conserved end residues are part of each CDR3. The order of the fields is V gene, clone size, D gene, CDR3 length, J gene, CDR3 DNA, CDR3 protein. A D gene is named only where the DNA matches it firmly. A row's size may be missing; if present it is once, few, many or a size class.

>TRBV9|.|.|14|TRBJ2-5
TGTGCCAGCACTTCGGGACACCCGGCGGAGACCCAGTACTTC
CASTSGHPAETQYF
>TRBV6-1|.|.|14|TRBJ1-2
TGTGCCAGCAGTGAATCTGGGGGGGCTAGGGGCTACACCTTC
CASSESGGARGYTF
>TRBV30|.|TRBD1|14|TRBJ1-3
TGTGCCTGGATGTGGGGGACAGTGGGAAACACCATATATTTT
CAWMWGTVGNTIYF
>TRBV6-1|once|TRBD2|15|TRBJ2-1
TGTGCCAGCCAATTGGGACTAGCGGGGCGCAATGAGCAGTTCTTC
CASQLGLAGRNEQFF
>TRBV28|.|TRBD1|15|TRBJ2-5
TGTGCCAGCAGTCCCTCGACAGGGGGTCCAGAGACCCAGTACTTC
CASSPSTGGPETQYF
>TRBV28|.|.|16|TRBJ2-5
TGTGCCAGCAGTTTGTCGCAGGCCAGAACTTATGGGACCCAGTACTTC
CASSLSQARTYGTQYF
>TRBV6-1|.|.|12|TRBJ2-7
TGTGCCAGCAGTCCACGACTCCGGGAGCAGTACTTC
CASSPRLREQYF
>TRBV29-1|.|.|18|TRBJ2-1
TGCAGCGTTTTATGGGTGCCGGATATAGTCAACCCCTACAATGAGCAGTTCTTC
CSVLWVPDIVNPYNEQFF
>TRBV5-1|.|.|20|TRBJ1-5
TGCGCCAGCAGCGCCCTAGTGGCGTCGGGGCCGGGACTGCGCAATCAGCCCCAGCATTTT
CASSALVASGPGLRNQPQHF
>TRBV7-8|.|.|15|TRBJ2-7
TGTGCCAGCAGTATCCCGGAGCTAGCCCACTACGAGCAGTACTTC
CASSIPELAHYEQYF
>TRBV6-1|.|TRBD1|14|TRBJ2-7
TGTGCCACCAATCCCCGGGACAGGAGCTACGAGCAGTACTTC
CATNPRDRSYEQYF
>TRBV9|once|.|14|TRBJ2-3
TGTGCCAGCAGCGTAATGACAGGTACAGATACGCAGTATTTT
CASSVMTGTDTQYF
>TRBV30|.|.|12|TRBJ1-2
TGTGCCTGGGTGGGACCGCTCTATGGCTACACCTTC
CAWVGPLYGYTF
>TRBV2|.|TRBD1|14|TRBJ2-3
TGTGCCAGTGGCTCGGACAGGGGGACAGATACGCAGTATTTT
CASGSDRGTDTQYF
>TRBV6-1|.|.|15|TRBJ1-3
TGTGCCAGCAGTTCATGGACAGACTCTGGAAACACCATATATTTT
CASSSWTDSGNTIYF
>TRBV5-1|.|TRBD1|14|TRBJ2-1
TGCGCCAGCAGCTTGGGACAGGGGATGGATGAGCAGTTCTTC
CASSLGQGMDEQFF
>TRBV5-4|.|TRBD1|15|TRBJ1-2
TGTGCCAGCAGTCACGACAGGGGGCGGGGTTATGGCTACACCTTC
CASSHDRGRGYGYTF
>TRBV6-1|few|TRBD2|15|TRBJ2-7
TGTGCCAGCAATGAAGGACTAGCGGGAGCTCGGGAGCAGTACTTC
CASNEGLAGAREQYF
>TRBV27|.|.|12|TRBJ1-3
TGTGCCAGCAGTTCAGGGCGGAACACCATATATTTT
CASSSGRNTIYF
>TRBV29-1|.|TRBD1|15|TRBJ2-2
TGCAGCGTGACGGACAGGGCCCTTAACACCGGGGAGCTGTTTTTT
CSVTDRALNTGELFF
>TRBV5-1|.|.|14|TRBJ1-2
TGCGCCAGCAGCCTTGATGACACCTTCTATGGCTACACCTTC
CASSLDDTFYGYTF
>TRBV7-7|once|TRBD2|15|TRBJ2-2
TGTGCCAGCAGCGTTAGCGGGGGGGACACCGGGGAGCTGTTTTTT
CASSVSGGDTGELFF